This TCR beta chain was profiled in a study of neoadjuvant nivolumab and ipilimumab in lung cancer. Broader study findings: Compared with tumor-adjacent uninvolved lung, resected tumors showed greater richness and clonality.

The assay was immunoSEQ multiplex PCR, and TCRdb's table has in-frame clones only and misses some. Among about 20,000 clones, 70% to 80% were seen once, and the ten largest hold about 8.5%. Worth noting for this clone: Its antigen is as yet unknown.

CDR1 is SGHTS and CDR2 is YDEGEE in the germline V gene. V was clipped by 1 base and J by 4 bases, with 12 bases between them. The CDR3 length is 16 residues. The chain links TRBV5-8 to TRBJ2-6; D gene ambiguous. The source is an adult with non-small cell lung cancer. Sequencing used tumor tissue, obtained after neoadjuvant nivolumab, alone or with ipilimumab, at or shortly before surgery. This chain's CDR3 is CASSLWGSEGANVLTF. The CDR3 nucleotides read TGTGCCAGCAGCTTGTGGGGTTCGGAAGGGGCCAACGTCCTGACTTTC.